Each of the 27 T cell receptor beta chains below was sequenced from the same sample in a study of T-cell memory formation after mild COVID-19 (dated by TCRdb to the early 2020s). Receptor libraries were prepared by 5' RACE. The sequencing machine was an Illumina NovaSeq 6000. The raw public data were reprocessed by TCRdb itself: fastp quality trimming at Q25, MiXCR clonotype calling, in-frame beta chains only. Entries that share a CDR3 protein sequence are merged under the most common genes and DNA. The sample yields roughly 560,000 distinct CDR3 sequences; roughly 20% were counted once. The top ten clonotypes cover around 12% of the sample. The sample comprised PBMCs or a T cell subset sorted from them (not recorded which). The receptors shown here come from an adult woman who had mild COVID-19 (a few samples of this study predate the infection). The sample titles of this study are shuffled in the database, so cell type and time point are left out; the donor was told from shared clones.

The rearrangement joins TRBV18 to TRBJ2-3; no firm D call. Germline V CDR1 and CDR2: KGHSH, LQKENI. The CDR3 runs to 13 residues. V lost 2 bases, J lost 4 bases, and 7 bases lay in between. In DNA, the CDR3 is TGTGCCAGCTCACCATGGATCGCAGATACGCAGTATTTT. Its translation: CASSPWIADTQYF.

The gene calls are TRBV3-1 and TRBJ2-1; 10 nucleotides line up with TRBD2. Trimming cost V 2 bases and J 9 bases; bases outside gene matches: 10. The CDR3 consists of 16 residues. Germline values: CDR1 LGHDT, CDR2 YNNKEL (reference sequence). The CDR3 protein is CASSQLSGRAISEQFF. The CDR3 DNA reads TGTGCCAGCAGCCAACTCAGCGGGAGGGCCATCAGTGAGCAGTTCTTC.

The chain employs TRBV7-6 and TRBJ2-1; TRBD1 matches 8 bases. The CDR3 has 16 residues. Germline V lookup: CDR1 SGHVS, CDR2 FNYEAQ. The V segment lost 5 bases and the J segment 4 bases; nucleotides outside the gene matches: 10. The CDR3 region has the DNA TGTGCCAGCAGCCCCTTGACAGGGGACGGGTACAATGAGCAGTTCTTC. It encodes CASSPLTGDGYNEQFF.

This rearrangement joins TRBV15 to TRBJ1-4; D might be TRBD1 (6 bases). Deletions cut 5 bases from V and 11 bases from J, with 21 bases between. The CDR3 covers 15 residues. Germline values: CDR1 LNHNV, CDR2 YYDKDF (reference sequence). This CDR3 reads CATSGAGEGLRKLFF. In DNA form, the CDR3 reads TGTGCCACCAGCGGAGCAGGGGAGGGATTGCGGAAACTGTTTTTT. Full variable domain (missing parts from reference TRBV15 and TRBJ1-4): DAMVIQNPRYQVTQFGKPVTLSCSQTLNHNVMYWYQQKSSQAPKLLFHYYDKDFNNEADTPDNFQSRRPNTSFCFLDIRSPGLGDTAMYLCATSGAGEGLRKLFFGSGTQLSVL.

This chain uses TRBV9 with TRBJ1-2; D call uncertain. Germline V gives CDR1 SGDLS, CDR2 YYNGEE. The length of the CDR3 is 11 residues. Trimming removed 7 bases at V and 5 bases at J, with 9 bases between. The CDR3 DNA reads as TGTGCCAGCGGGGAACTGTATGGCTACACCTTC. Amino acid sequence: CASGELYGYTF.

The chain couples TRBV12-3 or TRBV12-4 to TRBJ2-7; D call uncertain. This CDR3 comprises 13 residues. V dropped 3 bases and J dropped 2 bases, with 8 bases sitting between them. The CDR3 coding sequence is TGTGCCAGCAGTTTGGACGGAACCTACGAGCAGTACTTC. This gives the protein CASSLDGTYEQYF.

V and J are TRBV4-1 and TRBJ1-1; possible D gene TRBD1, 5 bases. The CDR3 loop spans 15 amino acids. The germline gives CDR1 MGHRA, CDR2 YSYEKL. With 0 bases removed from V and 5 bases from J, the gap between germline ends came to 13 bases. The CDR3 sequence: CASSQDDGGGTEAFF. The DNA for the CDR3 is TGCGCCAGCAGCCAAGACGACGGCGGGGGAACTGAAGCTTTCTTT.

This clonotype was observed a few times. The gene calls are TRBV20-1 and TRBJ1-2; the D gene is possibly TRBD1 (6 bases). The ends were cut back, 4 bases at V and 7 bases at J, with 10 bases in the middle. This CDR3 spans 11 amino acids. Germline loops: CDR1 DFQATT, CDR2 SNEGSKA (reference sequence). The CDR3 coding sequence is TGCAGTGCTACACAGGGCAGTGGCTACACCTTC. Residues: CSATQGSGYTF.

This clonotype was observed many times. CDR3 region: CSAGRPDRETEAFF. CDR3 coding DNA: TGCAGTGCTGGGCGCCCTGACAGGGAAACTGAAGCTTTCTTT. The genes are TRBV20-1 and TRBJ1-1; 7 positions match TRBD1. Germline loops: CDR1 DFQATT, CDR2 SNEGSKA (reference sequence). CDR3 length equals 14 residues. V shed 5 bases, J shed 5 bases, and the junction held 11 bases outside the gene matches.

This clonotype was found a few times. This sequence joins TRBV7-9 and TRBJ2-7; perhaps D is TRBD1 or TRBD2 (5 bases each). The germline V gene encodes CDR1 SEHNR and CDR2 FQNEAQ (reference sequence). CDR3 size: 17 residues. V was cut by 6 bases and J by 6 bases, with 27 bases left in between. The CDR3 loop is CASSPSLAGTHIREQYF. As DNA, the CDR3 is TGTGCCAGCAGTCCGAGTTTGGCCGGGACCCATATCCGCGAGCAGTACTTC.

This clonotype was observed many times. This chain links TRBV5-1 with TRBJ1-1, with D perhaps TRBD1 (5 bases). Germline assignment: CDR1 SGHRS and CDR2 YFSETQ. CDR3 length: 14 residues. V was shortened by 4 bases and J by 8 bases, with 18 bases between the two germline ends. CDR3 loop: CASSLPGRQWEAFF. The CDR3, as DNA: TGCGCCAGCAGCCTACCGGGACGCCAATGGGAAGCTTTCTTT.

This clonotype was counted a few times. V gene TRBV30 combines with J gene TRBJ2-7, with D perhaps being TRBD1 or TRBD2 (5 bases each). This CDR3 is 13 amino acids long. CDR1 GTSNPN and CDR2 SVGIG come from the germline V gene (reference sequence). Trimming took 1 base from V and 4 from J, leaving 11 bases between them. CDR3 amino acids: CAWSAGALYEQYF. As DNA, the CDR3 is TGTGCCTGGAGTGCCGGGGCCTTATACGAGCAGTACTTC.

This clonotype was counted a few times. This chain links TRBV6-5 with TRBJ2-1; 10 nucleotides agree with TRBD2. V dropped 6 bases and J dropped 2; count of bases not matched to a gene: 22. Germline loops: CDR1 MNHEY, CDR2 SVGAGI. There are 21 residues in the CDR3. The CDR3 DNA reads TGTGCCAGCAGGTCACACGGATTAGCGGGAGGCCCCCGACTGACCTACAATGAGCAGTTCTTC. Protein product: CASRSHGLAGGPRLTYNEQFF.

The rearrangement uses TRBV20-1 and TRBJ2-7; a weak D match, TRBD1 (5 bases). Germline CDR1 and CDR2: DFQATT and SNEGSKA (reference sequence). Trimming removed 6 bases at V and 3 bases at J, with 21 bases between. The CDR3 is 15 amino acids. CDR3 loop: CSANGHDLPNYEQYF. For the CDR3, the DNA is TGCAGTGCCAACGGACACGACCTCCCCAACTACGAGCAGTACTTC.

This clonotype came up a few times. The chain has TRBV12-3 or TRBV12-4 and TRBJ2-3; 7 bases are a match to TRBD2. This CDR3 contains 14 residues. The V gene end was trimmed by 8 bases and the J gene end by 5 bases; junction bases not matched to a gene: 10. CDR3 loop: CASLTGGLIDTQYF. CDR3 DNA sequence: TGTGCCAGCCTAACGGGGGGTCTTATAGATACGCAGTATTTT.

A few counts support this clonotype. The chain couples TRBV2 to TRBJ2-7; 11 bases fit TRBD1. This CDR3 has 13 residues. Looked up from germline, CDR1 is SNHLY and CDR2 is FYNNEI. V lost 6 bases to trimming and J lost 5 bases; unmatched junction nucleotides: 3. CDR3 protein: CASRGQGANEQYF. The CDR3 coding sequence is TGTGCCAGCAGAGGACAGGGGGCAAACGAGCAGTACTTC.

The CDR3 bases are TGTGCCAGCAGCAGGCGGGGACAGGAAGGTGAAAAACTGTTTTTT. Translated: CASSRRGQEGEKLFF. The chain couples TRBV11-2 to TRBJ1-4; TRBD1 matches 8 bases. This CDR3 is 15 amino acids long. Trimming at V came to 5 bases and at J to 7 bases, leaving 9 bases not matched to a gene. Germline CDR1 SGHAT, CDR2 FQNNGV. Filled out from reference TRBV11-2 and TRBJ1-4, the complete variable domain reads EAGVAQSPRYKIIEKRQSVAFWCNPISGHATLYWYQQILGQGPKLLIQFQNNGVVDDSQLPKDRFSAERLKGVDSTLKIQPAKLEDSAVYLCASSRRGQEGEKLFFGSGTQLSVL.

This clonotype showed up just a few times. The genes are TRBV10-3 and TRBJ2-3, with D hard to call. The V gene lost 2 bases and the J gene lost 2 bases, with 8 bases spanning the gap. The CDR3 loop spans 14 amino acids. The V gene's germline CDR1 is ENHRY and CDR2 SYGVKD. The CDR3 coding sequence is TGTGCCATCAGTGAGCGGAGCTACACAGATACGCAGTATTTT. Protein product: CAISERSYTDTQYF.

This clonotype showed up just a few times. The rearrangement uses TRBV4-1 and TRBJ2-7; 9 positions match TRBD1. Germline V lookup: CDR1 MGHRA, CDR2 YSYEKL. The V and J ends lost 0 bases and 5 bases, in that order; junction bases with no gene match: 11. CDR3 length: 17 amino acids. DNA of the CDR3: TGCGCCAGCAGCCAAGATTTAGGGACAGGGATGAGGAACGAGCAGTACTTC. It encodes CASSQDLGTGMRNEQYF.

The chain uses TRBV30 and TRBJ1-1; D is uncertain. Germline values: CDR1 GTSNPN, CDR2 SVGIG (reference sequence). The CDR3 runs to 13 residues. V gave up 0 bases and J gave up 5 bases, with 10 bases separating them. The CDR3 is CAWSVMDRTEAFF. The CDR3 coding sequence is TGTGCCTGGAGTGTTATGGACCGGACTGAAGCTTTCTTT.

J is TRBJ2-7 and V is TRBV3-1; D is possibly TRBD2 (6 bases). This CDR3 has 12 residues. The ends were cut back, 4 bases at V and 6 bases at J, with 10 bases in the middle. Per the germline V gene, CDR1 is LGHDT and CDR2 is YNNKEL (reference sequence). The CDR3 coding sequence is TGTGCCAGCAGCCGCGGGACCGGCGAGCAGTACTTC. Encoded protein: CASSRGTGEQYF.

In its sample, this clonotype was seen a few times. The chain is built from TRBV7-3 and TRBJ2-3; the match to TRBD1 covers 9 bases. The V gene end was trimmed by 5 bases and the J gene end by 5 bases; junction bases not matched to a gene: 11. The CDR3 spans 16 residues. Germline CDR1 SGHTA, CDR2 FQGTGA. In nucleotides, the CDR3 is TGTGCCAGCAGCGCAAGGACAGGGGATGGGGGAGATACGCAGTATTTT. Translating gives CASSARTGDGGDTQYF.

The sample holds a few counts of this clonotype. This chain links TRBV12-3 or TRBV12-4 with TRBJ2-3; 14 bases align to TRBD2. Trimming cost V 3 bases and J 10 bases; bases outside gene matches: 12. CDR3 length: 17 amino acids. CDR3 protein: CASSLSWTSGRLHPQYF. The CDR3 nucleotides are TGTGCCAGCAGTTTGTCCTGGACTAGCGGGAGGCTTCACCCGCAGTATTTT.

This chain links TRBV7-3 with TRBJ2-5; 9 bases are a match to TRBD2. The germline gives CDR1 SGHTA, CDR2 FQGTGA. This CDR3 contains 15 residues. V shed 5 bases and J 1 base; nucleotides not matched to a gene: 5. The CDR3 region is CASSKLAGAQETQYF. DNA of the CDR3: TGTGCCAGCAGCAAACTAGCGGGTGCCCAAGAGACCCAGTACTTC.

The rearrangement links TRBV6-5 to TRBJ1-3; D might be TRBD1 (6 bases). This CDR3 comprises 16 residues. CDR1 and CDR2 from the germline V gene are MNHEY and SVGAGI. Trimming stripped 1 base from V and 0 bases from J, with 10 bases between. The CDR3 region has the DNA TGTGCCAGCAGTTACTGGCCGACAGGCTCTGGAAACACCATATATTTT. Encoded protein: CASSYWPTGSGNTIYF.

This chain joins TRBV11-3 and TRBJ2-1; 12 positions agree with TRBD2. The germline gives CDR1 SGHNT, CDR2 YENEEA. J was trimmed by 8 bases and V by 5 bases; bases with no gene match: 10. The CDR3 contains 16 residues. The CDR3 protein is CASSGRSSGGAYEQFF. The CDR3 nucleotides read TGTGCCAGCAGCGGGCGTTCTAGCGGGGGGGCGTATGAGCAGTTCTTC.

This clonotype came up a few times. CDR3 DNA sequence: TGTGCCAGCTCACCAGGGACAGTTGAGCAGTACTTC. Protein: CASSPGTVEQYF. V usage is TRBV18 and J usage is TRBJ2-7; 7 bases agree with TRBD1. Germline lookup yields CDR1 KGHSH and CDR2 LQKENI. V was clipped by 2 bases and J by 7 bases; unmatched bases: 2. This CDR3 comprises 12 residues. Full variable domain (outside the CDR3, taken from reference TRBV18 and TRBJ2-7): NAGVMQNPRHLVRRRGQEARLRCSPMKGHSHVYWYRQLPEEGLKFMVYLQKENIIDESGMPKERFSAEFPKEGPSILRIQQVVRGDSAAYFCASSPGTVEQYFGPGTRLTVT.